This T cell receptor beta chain was documented in a study of long-term antiretroviral therapy in people with HIV. Germline V gene data show CDR1 as MGHRA and CDR2 as YSYEKL. After removal of 5 bases from V and 4 bases from J, the junction contained 5 bases not matched to a gene. The CDR3 runs to 14 residues. The assay used was immunoSEQ (version v3.0), run at survey level. The table came from immunoSEQ multiplex PCR; TCRdb's copy has only in-frame clones and leaves some out. The data hold around 28,000 clones, with roughly 85% observed a single time. The chain employs TRBV4-1 and TRBJ2-7; 10 bases agree with TRBD1. The source is a man between 35 and 55 years old with HIV. Specimen: unsorted PBMCs, collected 2.3 years after starting antiretroviral therapy. The CDR3 sequence is CASSYGTGDYEQYF. The CDR3 nucleotides read TGCGCCAGCAGCTACGGGACAGGGGATTACGAGCAGTACTTC.